These 19 T cell receptor beta chains originate from one sample sequenced in a study of cytomegalovirus exposure and HLA in healthy donors. This table comes from immunoSEQ multiplex PCR, and its TCRdb copy is limited to in-frame clones, with some not included. The table lists about 180,000 clones, 85% of them singletons. The sequenced sample was PBMCs. The receptors come from a man younger than 35 in good health and CMV-seropositive.

The chain carries TRBV5-1 and TRBJ1-2; possibly TRBD1 for D (5 bases). The CDR3 is made up of 15 amino acids. Germline lookup yields CDR1 SGHRS and CDR2 YFSETQ. V gave up 0 bases and J gave up 1 base, with 10 bases separating them. CDR3 residues: CASSLDRQLNYGYTF. The CDR3 nucleotides are TGCGCCAGCAGCTTGGACCGACAGCTTAACTATGGCTACACCTTC. Full variable domain (rest looked up from reference TRBV5-1 and TRBJ1-2): KAGVTQTPRYLIKTRGQQVTLSCSPISGHRSVSWYQQTPGQGLQFLFEYFSETQRNKGNFPGRFSGRQFSNSRSEMNVSTLELGDSALYLCASSLDRQLNYGYTFGSGTRLTVV.

V and J are TRBV5-1 and TRBJ2-7, with 8 positions matching TRBD2. V lost 5 bases to trimming and J lost 1 base; unmatched junction nucleotides: 11. The CDR3 covers 16 residues. The germline gives CDR1 SGHRS, CDR2 YFSETQ. CDR3 residues: CASSNPLADKSYEQYF. CDR3 in DNA: TGCGCCAGCAGTAATCCACTAGCGGATAAATCCTACGAGCAGTACTTC. Full variable domain (outside the CDR3, taken from reference TRBV5-1 and TRBJ2-7): KAGVTQTPRYLIKTRGQQVTLSCSPISGHRSVSWYQQTPGQGLQFLFEYFSETQRNKGNFPGRFSGRQFSNSRSEMNVSTLELGDSALYLCASSNPLADKSYEQYFGPGTRLTVT.

V and J are TRBV5-4 and TRBJ1-4, with TRBD1 matching 8 bases. The CDR3 extends over 16 amino acids. Germline values: CDR1 SGHNT, CDR2 YYREEE (reference sequence). V shed 4 bases, J shed 7 bases, and the junction held 12 bases outside the gene matches. The CDR3 nucleotides are TGTGCCAGCAGCAAGGACAGGGATACTATCGGTGAAAAACTGTTTTTT. Residues: CASSKDRDTIGEKLFF.

CDR3 DNA sequence: TGTGCCAGCAGTCACCCACACCAAACTGAAGCTTTCTTT. It yields the protein CASSHPHQTEAFF. The chain uses TRBV6-5 and TRBJ1-1; no firm D call. The CDR3 totals 13 residues. The V gene lost 5 bases and the J gene lost 5 bases, with 12 bases spanning the gap. Germline V gene lookup returns CDR1 MNHEY and CDR2 SVGAGI.

This clone occurred a few times. V is TRBV5-1 and J is TRBJ1-6, with 7 positions matching TRBD1. Looked up from germline, CDR1 is SGHRS and CDR2 is YFSETQ. This CDR3 contains 15 residues. Trimming cost V 0 bases and J 7 bases; bases outside gene matches: 4. This CDR3 reads CASSLATGENSPLHF. The CDR3 DNA follows: TGCGCCAGCAGCTTGGCCACAGGGGAGAATTCACCCCTCCACTTT. Variable domain in full (rest from reference TRBV5-1 and TRBJ1-6): KAGVTQTPRYLIKTRGQQVTLSCSPISGHRSVSWYQQTPGQGLQFLFEYFSETQRNKGNFPGRFSGRQFSNSRSEMNVSTLELGDSALYLCASSLATGENSPLHFGNGTRLTVT.

The chain recombines TRBV7-3 with TRBJ1-1; D unresolved. The CDR3 is made up of 13 amino acids. CDR1 and CDR2 from the germline V gene are SGHTA and FQGTGA. The germline V and J ends were trimmed by 5 bases and 6 bases, with 13 bases remaining between them. CDR3 DNA: TGTGCCAGCAGCGCCGAACCGGGAGCTGAAGCTTTCTTT. Translated: CASSAEPGAEAFF.

The gene calls are TRBV28 and TRBJ2-7, with TRBD2 matching over 7 bases. The CDR3 has 16 residues. CDR1 and CDR2 (germline): MDHEN, SYDVKM. Trimming removed 3 bases from V and 0 bases from J; junction bases left unmatched: 8. The CDR3 spells CASSFDYGGGSYEQYF. CDR3 nucleotide sequence: TGTGCCAGCAGTTTTGATTATGGCGGGGGCTCCTACGAGCAGTACTTC.

V and J are TRBV18 and TRBJ1-4, with 7 bases lining up with TRBD1. In germline, CDR1 is KGHSH, CDR2 LQKENI. The CDR3 is 15 residues long. V lost 5 bases to trimming and J lost 7 bases; unmatched junction nucleotides: 10. CDR3 protein: CASSYRQGWGEKLFF. As DNA, the CDR3 is TGTGCCAGCTCATACCGACAGGGATGGGGTGAAAAACTGTTTTTT.

This clone came up a few times. The CDR3 DNA reads TGTGCCAGCAGCTCCACCGGGACGAGACTAGATGGCTACACCTTC. This translates into CASSSTGTRLDGYTF. The genes are TRBV5-6 and TRBJ1-2, with D maybe TRBD1 (5 bases). Germline CDR1 and CDR2: SGHDT and YYEEEE. The CDR3 contains 15 residues. Trimming cost V 3 bases and J 6 bases, with 18 bases left between them.

This rearrangement joins TRBV10-1 to TRBJ2-7, with D possibly matching TRBD2 (5 bases). CDR3 size: 15 residues. Germline V gives CDR1 WNHNN, CDR2 SYGVQD (reference sequence). V dropped 4 bases and J dropped 3 bases, with 16 bases sitting between them. The CDR3 sequence is CASSVGGGKVYEQYF. Here the CDR3 DNA reads TGCGCCAGCAGTGTTGGAGGAGGAAAAGTCTACGAGCAGTACTTC.

The chain employs TRBV30 and TRBJ2-5; D remains ambiguous. Looked up from germline, CDR1 is GTSNPN and CDR2 is SVGIG (reference sequence). Trimming stripped 1 base from V and 1 base from J, with 7 bases between. This CDR3 comprises 13 residues. The CDR3 DNA sequence: TGTGCCTGGAGTGAGGCGGCCCAAGAGACCCAGTACTTC. This codes for CAWSEAAQETQYF.

This sequence joins TRBV5-1 and TRBJ2-3, with 10 bases that match TRBD1. With V trimmed by 4 bases and J by 2 bases, 4 bases remained unmatched. Looked up from germline, CDR1 is SGHRS and CDR2 is YFSETQ. The CDR3 contains 15 residues. The CDR3 DNA is TGCGCCAGCAGCCAGACAGGGGGCTTCACAGATACGCAGTATTTT. Amino acid sequence: CASSQTGGFTDTQYF.

This clone occurred once. V usage is TRBV27 and J usage is TRBJ1-2; D may be TRBD1 (5 bases). Germline CDR1 and CDR2: MNHEY and SMNVEV (reference sequence). Trimming stripped 6 bases from V and 8 bases from J, with 16 bases between. The CDR3 is 13 amino acids. The CDR3 nucleotides are TGTGCCAGCAGACTCCTCGGGGGGTACGGCTACACCTTC. Its protein is CASRLLGGYGYTF.

The chain recombines TRBV4-1 with TRBJ1-3; no definite D call. CDR3 length: 15 amino acids. Trimming took off 4 bases at V and 0 bases at J, with 10 bases between the two ends. CDR1 is MGHRA, CDR2 YSYEKL, per germline. In DNA form, the CDR3 reads TGCGCCAGCAGCCCGGACGGGAACTCTGGAAACACCATATATTTT. The encoded protein is CASSPDGNSGNTIYF.

The rearrangement uses TRBV18 and TRBJ2-2, with D tentatively TRBD2 (5 bases). Between the trimmed V and J ends, which lost 4 bases and 2 bases, there was a span of 11 bases. Germline-derived CDR1 and CDR2 are KGHSH and LQKENI. CDR3 length equals 15 residues. CDR3 in DNA: TGTGCCAGCTCACAGAGGACTCCTAACACCGGGGAGCTGTTTTTT. It specifies CASSQRTPNTGELFF.

The chain couples TRBV7-3 to TRBJ2-7; 7 nucleotides match TRBD2. The germline V gene encodes CDR1 SGHTA and CDR2 FQGTGA. The CDR3 contains 15 residues. Losses at the gene ends were 6 bases for V and 2 bases for J; bases not matched to a gene: 10. Here the CDR3 reads CASRHPLGTTYEQYF. Written as DNA, the CDR3 is TGTGCCAGCAGACACCCGTTGGGGACTACCTACGAGCAGTACTTC.

V is TRBV2 and J is TRBJ1-2; 8 nucleotides align to TRBD1. The CDR3 spans 13 residues. From germline, CDR1 is SNHLY and CDR2 FYNNEI. With V trimmed by 11 bases and J by 7 bases, 12 bases remained unmatched. The CDR3 DNA is TGTGCCTCTAGAGGACAGGGACCCTTTGGCTACACCTTC. Translated, it gives CASRGQGPFGYTF. Complete variable domain (other parts from reference TRBV2 and TRBJ1-2): EPEVTQTPSHQVTQMGQEVILRCVPISNHLYFYWYRQILGQKVEFLVSFYNNEISEKSEIFDDQFSVERPDGSNFTLKIRSTKLEDSAMYFCASRGQGPFGYTFGSGTRLTVV.

The chain employs TRBV5-1 and TRBJ2-5; perhaps TRBD2 as D (6 bases). There are 15 residues in the CDR3. Germline CDR1 and CDR2: SGHRS and YFSETQ. Trimming pared 2 bases from V and 2 bases from J, leaving 13 bases between. CDR3 DNA sequence: TGCGCCAGCAGCTTCTTTCCGGGAGAACAAGAGACCCAGTACTTC. Protein sequence: CASSFFPGEQETQYF. The full variable domain, with the rest looked up from reference TRBV5-1 and TRBJ2-5, is KAGVTQTPRYLIKTRGQQVTLSCSPISGHRSVSWYQQTPGQGLQFLFEYFSETQRNKGNFPGRFSGRQFSNSRSEMNVSTLELGDSALYLCASSFFPGEQETQYFGPGTRLLVL.

V and J are TRBV30 and TRBJ2-7, with 7 bases that match TRBD1. The CDR3 contains 13 residues. The trim removed 8 bases at V and 2 bases at J, leaving 9 bases unmatched. Germline values: CDR1 GTSNPN, CDR2 SVGIG (reference sequence). Here the CDR3 DNA reads TGTGCCAGCACCGGGACAGCTACCTACGAGCAGTACTTC. Amino acids: CASTGTATYEQYF.